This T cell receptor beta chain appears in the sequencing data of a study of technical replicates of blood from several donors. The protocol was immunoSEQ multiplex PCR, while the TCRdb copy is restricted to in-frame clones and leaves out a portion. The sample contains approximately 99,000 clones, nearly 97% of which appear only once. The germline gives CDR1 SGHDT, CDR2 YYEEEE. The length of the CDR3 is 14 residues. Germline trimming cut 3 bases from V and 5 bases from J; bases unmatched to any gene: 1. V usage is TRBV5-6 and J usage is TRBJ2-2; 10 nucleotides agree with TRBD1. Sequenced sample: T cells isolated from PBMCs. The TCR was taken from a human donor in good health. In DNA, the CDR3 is TGTGCCAGCAGCTCGGACAGGGGGACCGGGGAGCTGTTTTTT. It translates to CASSSDRGTGELFF. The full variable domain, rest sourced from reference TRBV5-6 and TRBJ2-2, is DAGVTQSPTHLIKTRGQQVTLRCSPKSGHDTVSWYQQALGQGPQFIFQYYEEEERQRGNFPDRFSGHQFPNYSSELNVNALLLGDSALYLCASSSDRGTGELFFGEGSRLTVL.